These 21 T cell receptor beta chains came from one sample sequenced in a study of blood T cells in healthy people across ages. Alongside a J-beta primer mix, a sample-barcoded 5' primer served in a second PCR lasting about 6 to 11 cycles. TCRdb re-analysed the 5' RACE reads in MiXCR, keeping a single row per CDR3 protein. The repertoire has about 1,500,000 distinct CDR3 sequences, 28% of them found once; the top ten carry more than 6%. Specimen: blood. The receptor set was obtained from a woman aged 25 to 39 in good health.

There are a few counts of this clonotype. The chain combines TRBV28 with TRBJ2-4; D is unclear. The germline gives CDR1 MDHEN, CDR2 SYDVKM. The CDR3 totals 15 residues. V lost 2 bases to trimming and J lost 3 bases, with 11 bases between them. DNA for the CDR3: TGTGCCAGCAGTTTACCACTAAGCAGCAAAAACATTCAGTACTTC. Translating gives CASSLPLSSKNIQYF.

This clonotype showed up just once. This chain connects TRBV11-2 to TRBJ2-1; no definite D call. The CDR3 runs to 13 residues. Trimming cost V 1 base and J 10 bases, with 11 bases left between them. Germline CDR1 and CDR2: SGHAT and FQNNGV. The CDR3: CASSLGLLAEQFF. In DNA, the CDR3 is TGTGCCAGCAGCTTAGGCCTCCTCGCGGAGCAGTTCTTC.

This clonotype was seen ten or more times. The V gene is TRBV12-3 or TRBV12-4, the J gene TRBJ1-1; D not resolved. The CDR3 is made up of 14 amino acids. The V end was cut by 3 bases, the J end by 1 base, with 9 bases between. For the CDR3, the DNA is TGTGCCAGCAGTTTCTTGGGTCCGAACACTGAAGCTTTCTTT. As protein: CASSFLGPNTEAFF.

V is TRBV20-1 and J is TRBJ2-3, with 7 positions matching TRBD2. V lost 3 bases and J lost 1; bases outside the gene matches: 7. From germline, CDR1 is DFQATT and CDR2 SNEGSKA (reference sequence). The length of the CDR3 is 15 residues. The DNA for the CDR3 is TGCAGTGCTAGTTTTGCGGGAGTGGGCACAGATACGCAGTATTTT. Its translation: CSASFAGVGTDTQYF.

V gene TRBV5-1 combines with J gene TRBJ2-1, with D perhaps matching TRBD2 (6 bases). Trimming took off 0 bases at V and 5 bases at J, with 12 bases between the two ends. The CDR3 spans 15 residues. CDR1 SGHRS and CDR2 YFSETQ come from the germline V gene. The CDR3 protein is CASSLVREPNNEQFF. The CDR3 DNA follows: TGCGCCAGCAGCTTGGTGCGGGAACCTAACAATGAGCAGTTCTTC.

In its sample, this clonotype was seen a few times. The chain uses TRBV7-9 and TRBJ2-5, with D tentatively TRBD2 (6 bases). The germline gives CDR1 SEHNR, CDR2 FQNEAQ (reference sequence). V lost 5 bases and J lost 5, with 24 bases in between. The CDR3 has 17 residues. CDR3 in DNA: TGTGCCAGCAGCCAAGTTGGCCTTACGACTAGTAGCGAGACCCAGTACTTC. Encoded protein: CASSQVGLTTSSETQYF.

The chain combines TRBV18 with TRBJ1-2; no definite D call. V lost 6 bases, J lost 3 bases, and 11 bases lay in between. The CDR3 is 13 residues long. Germline V gene lookup returns CDR1 KGHSH and CDR2 LQKENI. The CDR3 nucleotides are TGTGCCAGCTCTCAGAAGGCGGACTATGGCTACACCTTC. The encoded protein is CASSQKADYGYTF.

This sequence joins TRBV12-3 or TRBV12-4 and TRBJ2-5; the D gene is possibly TRBD2 (6 bases). The end of the DNA fits TRBJ2-7 better, so the J call may be wrong. This CDR3 is 15 amino acids long. The CDR3, as DNA: TGTGCCAGCAGCTCGGGGGTAGAGGCATCCTACGAGCAGTACTTC. The encoded protein is CASSSGVEASYEQYF.

This clonotype was found a few times. This chain joins TRBV10-3 and TRBJ2-7, with 7 bases aligning to TRBD1. Germline V lookup: CDR1 ENHRY, CDR2 SYGVKD. V shed 7 bases and J 0 bases; nucleotides not matched to a gene: 9. The CDR3 spans 15 residues. Written as DNA, the CDR3 is TGTGCCATCAAGTTCGGGGACAGTGGCTCCTACGAGCAGTACTTC. Amino acids: CAIKFGDSGSYEQYF.

This clonotype has a count of ten or more. This chain connects TRBV29-1 to TRBJ2-5, with D possibly being TRBD2 (5 bases). CDR1 and CDR2 from the germline V gene are SQVTM and ANQGSEA. Deletions cut 3 bases from V and 5 bases from J, with 16 bases between. The CDR3 runs 14 residues. The CDR3 sequence is CSVDPEASGETQYF. The CDR3 coding sequence is TGCAGCGTTGATCCGGAGGCATCCGGGGAGACCCAGTACTTC.

The chain combines TRBV7-2 with TRBJ2-1; 7 bases are a match to TRBD2. CDR3 length: 14 amino acids. V was clipped by 1 base and J by 10 bases; unmatched bases: 7. Germline loops: CDR1 SGHTA, CDR2 FQGNSA. DNA of the CDR3: TGTGCCAGCAGCTTAGAAGGGAGGGTGCGGGAGCAGTTCTTC. It translates to CASSLEGRVREQFF.

The chain combines TRBV30 with TRBJ2-5; D unclear. Trimming took off 3 bases at V and 2 bases at J, with 13 bases between the two ends. The length of the CDR3 is 14 residues. Germline-derived CDR1 and CDR2 are GTSNPN and SVGIG (reference sequence). The CDR3 DNA sequence: TGTGCCTGGAGGAGTACCAATTCTCAAGAGACCCAGTACTTC. This sequence encodes CAWRSTNSQETQYF.

The chain employs TRBV18 and TRBJ2-5; tentatively, D is TRBD1 or TRBD2 (5 bases each). Trimming removed 4 bases at V and 5 bases at J, with 20 bases between. Germline V gene sequence: CDR1 KGHSH, CDR2 LQKENI. The CDR3 is 16 residues long. CDR3 nucleotide sequence: TGTGCCAGCTCACGACGGGACCCGGGGCCTGGGGAGACCCAGTACTTC. This codes for CASSRRDPGPGETQYF. Based on the CDR3 plus reference TRBV18 and TRBJ2-5, the full variable domain is NAGVMQNPRHLVRRRGQEARLRCSPMKGHSHVYWYRQLPEEGLKFMVYLQKENIIDESGMPKERFSAEFPKEGPSILRIQQVVRGDSAAYFCASSRRDPGPGETQYFGPGTRLLVL.

The rearrangement links TRBV5-1 to TRBJ2-7, with a weak D call TRBD1 (6 bases). The V gene's germline CDR1 is SGHRS and CDR2 YFSETQ. This CDR3 is 16 amino acids long. The ends were cut back, 0 bases at V and 5 bases at J, with 18 bases in the middle. The CDR3 region has the DNA TGCGCCAGCAGCTTGGCCGGACAGCAGGGTCGCCACGAGCAGTACTTC. It encodes CASSLAGQQGRHEQYF. The variable domain in full, completed from reference TRBV5-1 and TRBJ2-7, reads KAGVTQTPRYLIKTRGQQVTLSCSPISGHRSVSWYQQTPGQGLQFLFEYFSETQRNKGNFPGRFSGRQFSNSRSEMNVSTLELGDSALYLCASSLAGQQGRHEQYFGPGTRLTVT.

The table lists this clonotype with a few counts. V usage is TRBV5-1 and J usage is TRBJ1-6; 8 bases map to TRBD1. Per the germline V gene, CDR1 is SGHRS and CDR2 is YFSETQ. V was pared by 4 bases and J by 1 base, with 7 bases of the junction left unmatched. The CDR3 has 17 residues. The CDR3 DNA is TGCGCCAGCAGCCTGCCCGGGACAGGATCCTATAATTCACCCCTCCACTTT. The encoded protein is CASSLPGTGSYNSPLHF.

This clonotype has a single count. The CDR3 spells CSARELGVNNEQFF. CDR3 in DNA: TGCAGTGCTAGAGAGTTGGGTGTCAACAATGAGCAGTTCTTC. This sequence joins TRBV20-1 and TRBJ2-1; unclear D gene. Between the trimmed V and J ends, which lost 0 bases and 5 bases, there was a span of 11 bases. This CDR3 is 14 amino acids long. The germline gives CDR1 DFQATT, CDR2 SNEGSKA (reference sequence).

Details on this clonotype: This may stem from a read error, because a much larger clone lies one nucleotide away. This CDR3 is CASSVAGETYIEQFF. DNA of the CDR3: TGCGCCAGCAGCGTAGCGGGAGAGACCTACATTGAGCAGTTCTTC. V usage is TRBV5-1 and J usage is TRBJ2-1, with 9 bases aligning to TRBD2. Germline V lookup: CDR1 SGHRS, CDR2 YFSETQ. The CDR3 covers 15 residues.

The chain is built from TRBV6-4 and TRBJ2-3, with D hard to call. V shed 0 bases and J shed 8 bases, with 9 bases lying between them. The germline V gene encodes CDR1 MRHNA and CDR2 SNTAGT. CDR3 length equals 13 residues. CDR3 coding DNA: TGTGCCAGCAGTGACTCAGGATTCTCTACGCAGTATTTT. Translated: CASSDSGFSTQYF.

This clonotype came up many times. The chain combines TRBV20-1 with TRBJ2-1; TRBD2 is a possible D gene (6 bases). The germline V gene encodes CDR1 DFQATT and CDR2 SNEGSKA (reference sequence). The CDR3 spans 15 residues. The germline V and J ends were trimmed by 2 bases and 2 bases, with 13 bases remaining between them. CDR3 residues: CSARSGTPTYNEQFF. For the CDR3, the DNA is TGCAGTGCTAGATCCGGGACTCCGACCTACAATGAGCAGTTCTTC.

The rearrangement links TRBV5-6 to TRBJ2-7; D tentatively fits TRBD1 or TRBD2 (5 bases each). Germline V CDR1 and CDR2: SGHDT, YYEEEE. The CDR3 contains 14 residues. V was shortened by 0 bases and J by 7 bases, with 14 bases between the two germline ends. As DNA, the CDR3 is TGTGCCAGCAGCTTGGAAAGGGGAGCCGAGGAGCAGTACTTC. Amino acids: CASSLERGAEEQYF.

Turning to this clonotype: This clone may be a read error of a much larger clone one base away. V is TRBV29-1 and J is TRBJ2-5; D possibly corresponds to TRBD2 (5 bases). Judging by the DNA end, TRBJ2-7 fits better; the J call may be wrong. The CDR3 extends over 15 amino acids. Per germline, CDR1 SQVTM and CDR2 ANQGSEA. This chain's CDR3 is CSVEKERASGYEQYF. DNA of the CDR3: TGCAGCGTTGAGAAGGAGAGGGCTTCAGGTTACGAGCAGTACTTC.